This record concerns one T cell receptor beta chain sequence. RNA was extracted with the RNeasy kit, and a quantity of about 0.45 to 1 ug was reverse transcribed using random hexamers. The CDR3 of TCR beta was amplified by immunoSEQ multiplex PCR across 54 Vbeta and 13 Jbeta. TCRdb called the immunoSEQ multiplex PCR reads again in MiXCR, with one record for every CDR3 protein. The sample has about 150,000 distinct CDR3 sequences; approximately 94% are singletons. In blood CD8+ and CD4+ T cells, TCR beta underwent sequencing. Trimming took off 4 bases at V and 7 bases at J, with 15 bases between the two ends. Germline CDR1 reads SGHDT; CDR2 reads YYEEEE. CDR3 length: 14 amino acids. The data originate from a study of CD8 T cells in Susac syndrome.

Sequenced sample: CD8+ T cells from PBMCs. This TCR came from a human donor with multiple sclerosis. This chain links TRBV5-6 with TRBJ2-1, with D hard to call. This chain's CDR3 is CASSAQFAGNEQFF. The DNA for the CDR3 is TGTGCCAGCAGCGCTCAGTTTGCAGGAAATGAGCAGTTCTTC.